The clone carrying this T cell receptor (beta chain) turned up a few times. The antigen is not known. Unique molecular identifiers were incorporated when the TCRbeta library was constructed. Each CDR3 protein gets one entry after TCRdb re-called the PCR reads with MiXCR. This sample yields about 600,000 distinct CDR3 sequences, of which more than 20% are seen a single time; around an eighth belongs to the top ten. The data are from a study of T-cell reconstitution after alpha-beta-depleted transplantation in children. The study's findings and limits: After transplant, high TCRbeta diversity at day 60 in some patients arose from surviving recipient T cells and thymic progenitors. Reportedly, only several hundred clones from non-depleted graft cells drove alpha-beta T-cell counts at about two months.

The germline V gene has CDR1 MNHNS and CDR2 SASEGT. The V end was cut by 6 bases, the J end by 7 bases, with 18 bases between. This CDR3 region has 14 residues. The genes are TRBV6-1 and TRBJ2-5, with D maybe TRBD1 (6 bases). The origin of this receptor is a boy in the first two years of life who had a stem cell transplant for acute myeloid leukemia, so the T cells may come from the graft donor. Sequencing was performed on PBMCs, mostly from graft donor cells, taken 360 days after TCRalphabeta/CD19-depleted stem cell transplant. The CDR3 DNA follows: TGTGCCAGCAGACAGGGACCGGGGATCGGGACCCAGTACTTC. It translates to CASRQGPGIGTQYF.